One and the same sample provided the 26 T cell receptor beta chains below, sequenced in a study of PD-L1 blockade in urothelial cancer. Assay used: immunoSEQ multiplex PCR; TCRdb lists only in-frame clones, some missing. The table has over 65,000 clones, around four fifths seen once. Sequences were derived from PBMCs, sampled around atezolizumab (anti-PD-L1) treatment. The receptors here all came from a man between 65 and 85 years old with urothelial cancer.

This clone was observed a handful of times. The chain couples TRBV10-2 to TRBJ1-1; D may be TRBD1 (6 bases). CDR1 and CDR2 (germline): WSHSY, SAAADI. The CDR3 length is 13 residues. Trimming stripped 7 bases from V and 8 bases from J, with 17 bases between. CDR3 loop: CASKTGPTAEAFF. The CDR3 bases are TGCGCCAGCAAGACAGGCCCAACAGCAGAAGCTTTCTTT.

The gene calls are TRBV29-1 and TRBJ1-1, with D uncertain. Trimming took off 5 bases at V and 7 bases at J, with 14 bases between the two ends. The length of the CDR3 is 12 residues. Germline V gives CDR1 SQVTM, CDR2 ANQGSEA. The CDR3, as DNA: TGCAGCGTTATAGGGAGGAAGATTGAAGCTTTCTTT. Its translation: CSVIGRKIEAFF.

The CDR3 region is CASSEVPRSKQFF. Written as DNA, the CDR3 is TGTGCCAGCAGTGAAGTCCCCCGGAGTAAGCAGTTCTTC. The chain has TRBV6-1 and TRBJ2-1; D is unresolved. Germline V gene data show CDR1 as MNHNS and CDR2 as SASEGT. Trimming left V 1 base short and J 11 bases short, with 12 bases between. There are 13 residues in the CDR3.

This clone was counted once. At one of its ends the junction is not consistent with the germline gene, which may arise from a read error. This rearrangement joins TRBV28 to TRBJ2-3, with a weak D call TRBD2 (5 bases). CDR1 MDHEN and CDR2 SYDVKM come from the germline V gene. The CDR3 is 20 amino acids. The DNA for the CDR3 is TGTGCCAGCAGTTCCCTTTCGGTTTTCATGTCCTCCTCTAGCACAGATATGCAGTATTTT. Translation: CASSSLSVFMSSSSTDMQYF.

A few counts support this clone. V and J are TRBV14 and TRBJ1-2, with D unresolved. Germline CDR1 SGHDN, CDR2 FVKESK. The CDR3 runs to 12 residues. Trimming removed 1 base at V and 10 bases at J, with 10 bases between. The CDR3 here is CASSQGPRHYTF. As DNA, the CDR3 is TGTGCCAGCAGCCAAGGGCCCAGACACTACACCTTC.

This clone has only one observation. The V gene is TRBV19, the J gene TRBJ2-1; D ambiguous. V was cut by 4 bases and J by 3 bases, with 10 bases left in between. The germline V gene has CDR1 LNHDA and CDR2 SQIVND (reference sequence). CDR3 size: 14 residues. The CDR3 region has the DNA TGTGCCAGTAGTAGTCGACACAGCTACAATGAGCAGTTCTTC. Its translation: CASSSRHSYNEQFF.

V is TRBV28 and J is TRBJ2-7; 8 bases align to TRBD1. The CDR3 runs 15 residues. The J segment lost 5 bases and the V segment lost 6 bases, leaving 12 bases of the junction unmatched. Germline V CDR1 and CDR2: MDHEN, SYDVKM. CDR3: CASRKGRQGSHEQYF. CDR3 in DNA: TGTGCCAGCAGGAAAGGAAGACAGGGGTCCCACGAGCAGTACTTC.

This chain uses TRBV5-1 with TRBJ2-1; 10 nucleotides line up with TRBD2. This CDR3 spans 16 amino acids. Trimming removed 0 bases from V and 7 bases from J; junction bases left unmatched: 7. Germline V gives CDR1 SGHRS, CDR2 YFSETQ. CDR3 loop: CASSLEASGRSNEQFF. The CDR3, as DNA: TGCGCCAGCAGCTTGGAGGCTAGCGGGAGATCAAATGAGCAGTTCTTC.

This chain connects TRBV10-2 to TRBJ1-1; 7 bases agree with TRBD1. In germline, CDR1 is WSHSY, CDR2 SAAADI. CDR3 size: 13 residues. V shed 8 bases, J shed 1 base, and the junction held 4 bases outside the gene matches. The CDR3 region has the DNA TGCGCCAGCTTTGACAGGGCGAACACTGAAGCTTTCTTT. Translated, it gives CASFDRANTEAFF.

This clone was detected a few times. The chain is built from TRBV11-2 and TRBJ2-7, with D tentatively TRBD1 (5 bases). The CDR3 has 13 residues. Trimming removed 0 bases at V and 7 bases at J, with 10 bases between. Germline V lookup: CDR1 SGHAT, CDR2 FQNNGV. The CDR3 reads CASSLEGAGEQYF. The CDR3 DNA reads TGTGCCAGCAGCTTAGAAGGGGCCGGGGAGCAGTACTTC. Looking up the rest from reference TRBV11-2 and TRBJ2-7 gives the full variable domain: EAGVAQSPRYKIIEKRQSVAFWCNPISGHATLYWYQQILGQGPKLLIQFQNNGVVDDSQLPKDRFSAERLKGVDSTLKIQPAKLEDSAVYLCASSLEGAGEQYFGPGTRLTVT.

This clone was observed a handful of times. V gene TRBV6-1 combines with J gene TRBJ1-4, with TRBD1 identical over 8 bases. Per germline, CDR1 MNHNS and CDR2 SASEGT. V shed 6 bases, J shed 12 bases, and the junction held 6 bases outside the gene matches. This CDR3 spans 12 amino acids. The CDR3 nucleotides read TGTGCCAGCAGGGACAGGGTTGGGGAACTGTTTTTT. Protein product: CASRDRVGELFF.

The V call is TRBV6-6, the J call TRBJ2-1; 11 bases match TRBD1. Looked up from germline, CDR1 is MNHNY and CDR2 is SVGAGI (reference sequence). V gave up 7 bases and J gave up 3 bases; unmatched junction bases: 5. The CDR3 has 15 amino acids. The CDR3 region is CASIAGQGGYNEQFF. CDR3 bases: TGTGCCAGCATCGCGGGACAGGGGGGCTACAATGAGCAGTTCTTC.

By share, this clone counts as medium-sized. The J gene is TRBJ1-5, the V gene TRBV19; TRBD1 is a possible D gene (6 bases). The CDR3 has 16 amino acids. Trimming took off 5 bases at V and 0 bases at J, with 14 bases between the two ends. The germline V gene has CDR1 LNHDA and CDR2 SQIVND (reference sequence). The CDR3 DNA sequence: TGTGCCAGTAGTGTCACCGGGACAACTAGCAATCAGCCCCAGCATTTT. Translating it yields CASSVTGTTSNQPQHF.

This clone is a singleton in its sample. The chain employs TRBV5-1 and TRBJ2-7; possibly TRBD2 for D (6 bases). The CDR3 runs to 14 residues. Germline lookup yields CDR1 SGHRS and CDR2 YFSETQ. V was pared by 0 bases and J by 2 bases, with 9 bases between. The CDR3 nucleotides read TGCGCCAGCAGCTTGGAAGGCGGGACCTACGAGCAGTACTTC. Its protein is CASSLEGGTYEQYF. Supplemented by reference TRBV5-1 and TRBJ2-7, the full variable domain reads KAGVTQTPRYLIKTRGQQVTLSCSPISGHRSVSWYQQTPGQGLQFLFEYFSETQRNKGNFPGRFSGRQFSNSRSEMNVSTLELGDSALYLCASSLEGGTYEQYFGPGTRLTVT.

The chain recombines TRBV28 with TRBJ2-1; no clear D gene. V was pared by 5 bases and J by 6 bases, with 11 bases between. In germline, CDR1 is MDHEN, CDR2 SYDVKM. The CDR3 totals 13 residues. The CDR3 DNA follows: TGTGCCAGCAGTCGTAGCAAGCCCAATGAGCAGTTCTTC. It encodes CASSRSKPNEQFF.

This sequence joins TRBV5-1 and TRBJ2-5; 8 positions agree with TRBD1. Unmatched junction bases numbered 6, after V lost 4 bases and J lost 4 bases. The CDR3 contains 14 residues. In germline, CDR1 is SGHRS, CDR2 YFSETQ. CDR3 in amino acids: CASSRTGLGETQYF. The CDR3 nucleotides read TGCGCCAGCAGCAGGACAGGGTTGGGAGAGACCCAGTACTTC.

The CDR3 spells CASSLIVTGDYEQYF. The CDR3 bases are TGCGCCAGCAGCTTGATAGTGACAGGGGACTACGAGCAGTACTTC. The chain has TRBV5-1 and TRBJ2-7; 8 bases align to TRBD1. CDR1 and CDR2 (germline): SGHRS, YFSETQ. V shed 1 base, J shed 3 bases, and the junction held 6 bases outside the gene matches. This CDR3 comprises 15 residues.

The rearrangement uses TRBV10-3 and TRBJ1-5; perhaps TRBD1 as D (5 bases). CDR3 length equals 14 residues. V was clipped by 6 bases and J by 3 bases, with 12 bases between them. Germline V gives CDR1 ENHRY, CDR2 SYGVKD. CDR3 amino acids: CAISAYGANQPQHF. The CDR3 DNA reads TGTGCCATCAGCGCTTATGGGGCCAATCAGCCCCAGCATTTT.

The chain has TRBV28 and TRBJ1-1; 7 bases fit TRBD1. Germline CDR1 reads MDHEN; CDR2 reads SYDVKM. Germline trimming cut 6 bases from V and 4 bases from J; bases unmatched to any gene: 5. The CDR3 totals 13 residues. In DNA, the CDR3 is TGTGCCAGCAGGCAGGGACAGCTCACTGAAGCTTTCTTT. This translates into CASRQGQLTEAFF.

The gene calls are TRBV19 and TRBJ2-5; no clear D. The V end was cut by 1 base, the J end by 2 bases, with 11 bases between. Germline V gene lookup returns CDR1 LNHDA and CDR2 SQIVND (reference sequence). CDR3 length: 15 amino acids. CDR3 loop: CASSIGSGFQETQYF. The CDR3 DNA sequence: TGTGCCAGTAGTATAGGGAGTGGATTTCAAGAGACCCAGTACTTC.

The V gene is TRBV6-1, the J gene TRBJ1-3; D is undetermined. V lost 2 bases and J 0 bases, leaving 11 bases between the germline ends. The CDR3 is 16 residues long. Germline lookup yields CDR1 MNHNS and CDR2 SASEGT. CDR3 nucleotides: TGTGCCAGCAGTGAACCGGGATTAAGCTCTGGAAACACCATATATTTT. The encoded protein is CASSEPGLSSGNTIYF.

The sample holds one count of this clone. V gene TRBV29-1 combines with J gene TRBJ2-2; D is uncertain. Germline CDR1 is SQVTM and CDR2 is ANQGSEA. With 2 bases removed from V and 0 bases from J, the gap between germline ends came to 16 bases. CDR3 length equals 17 residues. This CDR3 is CSVEIHRATTNTGELFF. The CDR3 DNA reads as TGCAGCGTTGAAATCCACCGCGCGACAACGAACACCGGGGAGCTGTTTTTT.

The J gene is TRBJ1-4, the V gene TRBV10-2; unclear D gene. The CDR3 has 13 residues. Germline V lookup: CDR1 WSHSY, CDR2 SAAADI. V lost 2 bases to trimming and J lost 8 bases, with 9 bases between them. The CDR3 bases are TGCGCCAGCAGTGAGCTTTCTACCGAAAAACTGTTTTTT. Translation gives CASSELSTEKLFF.

The chain employs TRBV19 and TRBJ1-1, with D possibly matching TRBD1 (5 bases). The CDR3 runs 15 residues. V was clipped by 6 bases and J by 3 bases, with 17 bases between them. Germline V gene lookup returns CDR1 LNHDA and CDR2 SQIVND (reference sequence). The CDR3 is CASRGWIPRDTEAFF. The CDR3 coding sequence is TGTGCCAGTAGGGGGTGGATTCCCAGGGACACTGAAGCTTTCTTT.

The chain employs TRBV14 and TRBJ1-2; tentative D call: TRBD1 (6 bases). CDR1 and CDR2 (germline): SGHDN, FVKESK. Trimming left V 1 base short and J 4 bases short, with 10 bases between. The CDR3 runs to 14 residues. The CDR3 DNA is TGTGCCAGCAGCCAAGCTGGGGGCTTCTATGGCTACACCTTC. Its protein product is CASSQAGGFYGYTF.

The chain combines TRBV19 with TRBJ2-3; 8 bases match TRBD1. Germline values: CDR1 LNHDA, CDR2 SQIVND (reference sequence). This CDR3 contains 14 residues. With 6 bases clipped from V and 2 bases from J, the junction kept 4 bases outside the gene matches. CDR3 region: CASRTGANTDTQYF. The DNA of the CDR3 is TGTGCCAGTAGGACAGGGGCGAACACAGATACGCAGTATTTT.